The 17 T cell receptor beta chains below all came from one sample that was sequenced in a study of T cells in Graves' hyperthyroidism and ophthalmopathy. Amplified regions were TCR beta CDR3 sequences from RNA transcripts. First-round RT-PCR with HTBI primers amplified the TCR CDR3 region. TCRdb fed the multiplex PCR reads into MiXCR, producing one record per CDR3 protein. The sample lists 280,000 or so distinct CDR3 sequences, under 30% seen once, with over 25% in the top ten. The sample was blood. Receptors originate from a man aged 35 to 55 with Graves' hyperthyroidism that later progressed to Graves' ophthalmopathy.

This sequence joins TRBV20-1 and TRBJ2-7; 7 bases line up with TRBD1. Germline loops: CDR1 DFQATT, CDR2 SNEGSKA (reference sequence). The trim removed 2 bases at V and 6 bases at J, leaving 4 bases unmatched. CDR3 length equals 12 residues. The CDR3 nucleotides are TGCAGTGCTAGAAAAACAGGGGTCGAGCAGTACTTC. This encodes CSARKTGVEQYF.

This clonotype was found a few times. V gene TRBV6-1 combines with J gene TRBJ1-2; TRBD1 agrees at 9 bases. J lost 2 bases, V lost 8 bases, and 3 bases had no gene match. CDR1 and CDR2 (germline): MNHNS, SASEGT. The CDR3 loop spans 13 amino acids. CDR3 sequence reads: CASGDRENYGYTF. Here the CDR3 DNA reads TGTGCCAGCGGGGACAGGGAAAACTATGGCTACACCTTC.

This clonotype was detected many times. J is TRBJ1-2 and V is TRBV18, with 9 bases aligning to TRBD1. From germline, CDR1 is KGHSH and CDR2 LQKENI. The CDR3 runs to 13 residues. J was trimmed by 6 bases and V by 5 bases; bases with no gene match: 4. In DNA form, the CDR3 reads TGTGCCAGCTCAACACGACAGGGGGATGGCTACACCTTC. It is translated as CASSTRQGDGYTF.

This clonotype showed up many times. The chain is built from TRBV5-1 and TRBJ1-6; 11 bases match TRBD1. V shed 3 bases and J 10 bases; nucleotides not matched to a gene: 9. The CDR3 is 16 residues long. Germline CDR1 reads SGHRS; CDR2 reads YFSETQ. The CDR3 sequence is CASSWTLRDRGSPLHF. DNA of the CDR3: TGCGCCAGCAGCTGGACGCTCCGGGACAGGGGGTCACCCCTCCACTTT.

The chain couples TRBV4-1 to TRBJ1-3; D remains ambiguous. The CDR3 covers 16 residues. Trimming cost V 0 bases and J 1 base, with 10 bases left between them. In germline, CDR1 is MGHRA, CDR2 YSYEKL. CDR3 in DNA: TGCGCCAGCAGCCAAGATTTCGGACTTTCTGGAAACACCATATATTTT. It specifies CASSQDFGLSGNTIYF.

There are many counts of this clonotype. This chain connects TRBV20-1 to TRBJ2-7; TRBD2 is a possible D gene (6 bases). The V end lost 0 bases, the J end lost 7 bases, and 10 bases lay between the germline ends. The V gene's germline CDR1 is DFQATT and CDR2 SNEGSKA (reference sequence). The CDR3 length is 12 residues. The CDR3 protein is CSAREGGGEQYF. The DNA of the CDR3 is TGCAGTGCTAGAGAGGGGGGTGGGGAGCAGTACTTC.

This clonotype occurred many times. The rearrangement joins TRBV11-1 to TRBJ2-1; 9 bases agree with TRBD2. The V segment lost 5 bases and the J segment 6 bases; nucleotides outside the gene matches: 11. CDR3 length equals 16 residues. CDR1 is SGHAT, CDR2 FQDESV, per germline (reference sequence). As DNA, the CDR3 is TGTGCCAGCAGCCCCCTAGGCGGGAGGGTGGGCAATGAGCAGTTCTTC. Protein product: CASSPLGGRVGNEQFF.

In its sample, this clonotype was seen many times. V usage is TRBV6-5 and J usage is TRBJ1-1, with D unclear. Germline CDR1 is MNHEY and CDR2 is SVGAGI. V was trimmed by 4 bases and J by 1 base, leaving 16 bases between them. This CDR3 region has 16 residues. The DNA of the CDR3 is TGTGCCAGCAGTTCGGGATCGTTGGGTGCGAACACTGAAGCTTTCTTT. This sequence encodes CASSSGSLGANTEAFF.

This clonotype came up many times. V usage is TRBV5-5 and J usage is TRBJ2-5; D ambiguous. The CDR3 is 13 amino acids. The germline V and J ends were trimmed by 0 bases and 10 bases, with 13 bases remaining between them. The germline gives CDR1 SGHKS, CDR2 YYEKEE (reference sequence). For the CDR3, the DNA is TGTGCCAGCAGCTTGGCCTTGTTCTTTCTCCAGTACTTC. Amino acid sequence: CASSLALFFLQYF.

This clonotype was detected ten times or more. This chain uses TRBV28 with TRBJ2-7; D call uncertain. Germline CDR1 reads MDHEN; CDR2 reads SYDVKM. V was cut by 4 bases and J by 4 bases, with 11 bases left in between. The CDR3 covers 13 residues. DNA of the CDR3: TGTGCCAGCAGTTCCAGTAAAGGATACGAGCAGTACTTC. It yields the protein CASSSSKGYEQYF.

This clonotype was observed a handful of times. The chain employs TRBV20-1 and TRBJ2-2; 11 bases line up with TRBD2. This CDR3 is built from 16 residues. With 5 bases clipped from V and 2 bases from J, the junction kept 7 bases outside the gene matches. Germline values: CDR1 DFQATT, CDR2 SNEGSKA (reference sequence). This CDR3 reads CSARQTSGSNTGELFF. Written as DNA, the CDR3 is TGCAGTGCTCGACAAACTAGCGGGAGCAACACCGGGGAGCTGTTTTTT.

This clonotype appeared many times. This may be a read error: a much more frequent sequence differs by one nucleotide. This sequence joins TRBV7-2 and TRBJ1-2, with TRBD1 identical over 7 bases. Germline V gene lookup returns CDR1 SGHTA and CDR2 FQGNSA. This CDR3 is 13 amino acids long. Germline trimming cut 5 bases from V and 2 bases from J; bases unmatched to any gene: 2. CDR3 sequence (DNA): TGTGCCAGCAGCAAGGGACAGAACTATGGCTACACCTTC. This sequence encodes CASSKGQNYGYTF.

This clonotype has ten or more counts. V and J are TRBV11-1 and TRBJ2-4, with 7 bases aligning to TRBD1. V lost 7 bases and J lost 2; bases outside the gene matches: 8. Germline lookup yields CDR1 SGHAT and CDR2 FQDESV (reference sequence). The CDR3 covers 15 residues. In DNA, the CDR3 is TGTGCCAGCAAGGACAGGCCCTCTTCCAAAAACATTCAGTACTTC. Translating gives CASKDRPSSKNIQYF.

In its sample, this clonotype was seen many times. V and J are TRBV10-3 and TRBJ2-7; 9 nucleotides line up with TRBD1. The ends lost 4 bases at V and 4 bases at J; junction bases unmatched: 5. Germline CDR1 is ENHRY and CDR2 is SYGVKD. The CDR3 sequence is 14 residues long. In nucleotides, the CDR3 is TGTGCCATCAGTGGGGGACAGGGAACTTACGAGCAGTACTTC. Its protein is CAISGGQGTYEQYF.

There are many counts of this clonotype. The chain is built from TRBV5-1 and TRBJ2-2; TRBD2 matches at 9 bases. The germline CDR1 and CDR2 sequences are SGHRS and YFSETQ. The CDR3 contains 16 residues. V trimming: 7 bases; J trimming: 0 bases; junction bases outside the gene matches: 7. The CDR3 loop reads CASAASGTANTGELFF. The DNA for the CDR3 is TGCGCCAGCGCTGCTAGCGGGACTGCGAACACCGGGGAGCTGTTTTTT.

This clonotype was observed at least ten times. The V call is TRBV12-3 or TRBV12-4, the J call TRBJ1-5, with a weak D call TRBD1 (6 bases). This CDR3 has 13 residues. V was pared by 7 bases and J by 3 bases, with 10 bases between. For the CDR3, the DNA is TGTGCCAGCAAAGGACAGACCAATCAGCCCCAGCATTTT. Its translation is CASKGQTNQPQHF.

This clonotype appeared many times. V and J are TRBV29-1 and TRBJ2-7; D not certain. The ends were cut back, 0 bases at V and 6 bases at J, with 6 bases in the middle. The V gene's germline CDR1 is SQVTM and CDR2 ANQGSEA. The length of the CDR3 is 11 residues. CDR3 coding DNA: TGCAGCGTTGAAGATCTTGGCGAGCAGTACTTC. Protein sequence: CSVEDLGEQYF.